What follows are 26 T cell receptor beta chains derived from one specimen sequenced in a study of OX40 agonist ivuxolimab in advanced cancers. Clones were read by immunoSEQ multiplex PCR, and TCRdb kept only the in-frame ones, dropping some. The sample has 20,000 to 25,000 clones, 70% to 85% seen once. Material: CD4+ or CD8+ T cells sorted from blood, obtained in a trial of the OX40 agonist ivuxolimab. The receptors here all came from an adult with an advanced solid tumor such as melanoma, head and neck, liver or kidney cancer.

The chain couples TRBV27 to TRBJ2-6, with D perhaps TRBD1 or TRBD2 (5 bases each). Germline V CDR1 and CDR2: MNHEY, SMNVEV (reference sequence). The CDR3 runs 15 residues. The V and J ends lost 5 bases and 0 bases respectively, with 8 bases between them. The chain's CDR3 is CASSLGRSGANVLTF. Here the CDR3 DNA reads TGTGCCAGCAGTCTGGGACGCTCTGGGGCCAACGTCCTGACTTTC.

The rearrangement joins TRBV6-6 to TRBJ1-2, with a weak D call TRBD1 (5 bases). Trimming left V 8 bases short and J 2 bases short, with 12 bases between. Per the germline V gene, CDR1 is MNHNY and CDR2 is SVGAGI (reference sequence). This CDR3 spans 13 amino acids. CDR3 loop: CASLPGTNYGYTF. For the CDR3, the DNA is TGTGCCAGCCTGCCGGGGACGAACTATGGCTACACCTTC.

The CDR3 region is CASSQVRGAYNEQFF. Here the CDR3 DNA reads TGTGCCAGCAGCCAAGTACGGGGGGCATACAATGAGCAGTTCTTC. The rearrangement uses TRBV14 and TRBJ2-1; the D gene is possibly TRBD2 (7 bases). In germline, CDR1 is SGHDN, CDR2 FVKESK. There are 15 residues in the CDR3. The V gene lost 1 base and the J gene lost 4 bases, with 11 bases spanning the gap.

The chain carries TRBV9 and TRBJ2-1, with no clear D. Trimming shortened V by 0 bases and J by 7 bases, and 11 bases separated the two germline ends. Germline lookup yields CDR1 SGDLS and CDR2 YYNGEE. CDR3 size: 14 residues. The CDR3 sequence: CASSVDRVGNEQFF. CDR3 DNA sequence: TGTGCCAGCAGCGTAGATAGGGTAGGGAATGAGCAGTTCTTC.

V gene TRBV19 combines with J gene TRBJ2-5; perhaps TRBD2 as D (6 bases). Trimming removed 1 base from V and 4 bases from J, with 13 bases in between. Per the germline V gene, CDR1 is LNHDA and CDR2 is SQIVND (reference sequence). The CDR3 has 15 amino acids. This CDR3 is CASSIGSGLPETQYF. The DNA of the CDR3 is TGTGCCAGTAGTATAGGTAGCGGCCTCCCAGAGACCCAGTACTTC. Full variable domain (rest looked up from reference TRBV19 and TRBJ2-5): DGGITQSPKYLFRKEGQNVTLSCEQNLNHDAMYWYRQDPGQGLRLIYYSQIVNDFQKGDIAEGYSVSREKKESFPLTVTSAQKNPTAFYLCASSIGSGLPETQYFGPGTRLLVL.

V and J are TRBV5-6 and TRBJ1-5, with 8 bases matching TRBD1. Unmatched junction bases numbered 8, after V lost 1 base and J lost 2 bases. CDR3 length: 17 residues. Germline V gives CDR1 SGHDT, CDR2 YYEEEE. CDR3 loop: CASSLFRGQVGNQPQHF. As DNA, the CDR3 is TGTGCCAGCAGCTTGTTCAGGGGGCAAGTCGGCAATCAGCCCCAGCATTTT. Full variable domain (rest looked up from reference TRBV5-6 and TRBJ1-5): DAGVTQSPTHLIKTRGQQVTLRCSPKSGHDTVSWYQQALGQGPQFIFQYYEEEERQRGNFPDRFSGHQFPNYSSELNVNALLLGDSALYLCASSLFRGQVGNQPQHFGDGTRLSIL.

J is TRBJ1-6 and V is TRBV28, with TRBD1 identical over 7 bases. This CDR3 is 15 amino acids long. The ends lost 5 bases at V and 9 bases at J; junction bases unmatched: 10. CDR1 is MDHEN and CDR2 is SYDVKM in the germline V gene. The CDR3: CASSAAGTASSPLHF. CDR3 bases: TGTGCCAGCAGTGCTGCCGGGACAGCGAGTTCACCCCTCCACTTT.

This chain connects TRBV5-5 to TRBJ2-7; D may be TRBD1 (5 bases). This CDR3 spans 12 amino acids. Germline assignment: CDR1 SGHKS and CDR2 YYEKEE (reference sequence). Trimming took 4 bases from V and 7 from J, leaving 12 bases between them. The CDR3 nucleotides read TGTGCCAGCAGCCCTCTCCCAGGGGAGCAGTACTTC. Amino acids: CASSPLPGEQYF. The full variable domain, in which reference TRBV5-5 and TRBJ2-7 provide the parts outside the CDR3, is DAGVTQSPTHLIKTRGQQVTLRCSPISGHKSVSWYQQVLGQGPQFIFQYYEKEERGRGNFPDRFSARQFPNYSSELNVNALLLGDSALYLCASSPLPGEQYFGPGTRLTVT.

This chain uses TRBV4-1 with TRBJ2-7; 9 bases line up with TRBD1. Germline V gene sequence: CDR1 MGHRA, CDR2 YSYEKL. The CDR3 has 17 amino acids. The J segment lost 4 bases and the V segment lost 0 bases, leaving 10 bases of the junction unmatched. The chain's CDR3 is CASSQDGAGQGKYEQYF. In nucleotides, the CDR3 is TGCGCCAGCAGCCAAGATGGGGCGGGACAGGGTAAATACGAGCAGTACTTC.

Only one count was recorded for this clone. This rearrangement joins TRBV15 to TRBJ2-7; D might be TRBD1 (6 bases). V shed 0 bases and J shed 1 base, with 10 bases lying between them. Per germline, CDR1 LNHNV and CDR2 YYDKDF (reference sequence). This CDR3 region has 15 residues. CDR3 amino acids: CATSRDGGQSYEQYF. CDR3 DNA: TGTGCCACCAGCAGAGATGGTGGACAGTCCTACGAGCAGTACTTC. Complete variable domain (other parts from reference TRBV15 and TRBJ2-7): DAMVIQNPRYQVTQFGKPVTLSCSQTLNHNVMYWYQQKSSQAPKLLFHYYDKDFNNEADTPDNFQSRRPNTSFCFLDIRSPGLGDTAMYLCATSRDGGQSYEQYFGPGTRLTVT.

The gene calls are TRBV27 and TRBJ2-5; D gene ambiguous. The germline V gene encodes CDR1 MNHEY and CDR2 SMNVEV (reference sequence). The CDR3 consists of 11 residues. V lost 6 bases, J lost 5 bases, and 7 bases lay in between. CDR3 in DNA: TGTGCCAGCAGAACCCTGGAGACCCAGTACTTC. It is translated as CASRTLETQYF.

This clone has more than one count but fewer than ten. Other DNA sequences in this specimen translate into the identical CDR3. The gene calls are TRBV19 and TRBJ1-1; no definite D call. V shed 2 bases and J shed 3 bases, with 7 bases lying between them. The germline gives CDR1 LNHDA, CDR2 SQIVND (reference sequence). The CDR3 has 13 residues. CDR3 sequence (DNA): TGTGCCAGTAGTATAAGTCGGGACACTGAAGCTTTCTTT. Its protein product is CASSISRDTEAFF. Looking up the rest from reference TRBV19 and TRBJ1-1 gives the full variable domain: DGGITQSPKYLFRKEGQNVTLSCEQNLNHDAMYWYRQDPGQGLRLIYYSQIVNDFQKGDIAEGYSVSREKKESFPLTVTSAQKNPTAFYLCASSISRDTEAFFGQGTRLTVV.

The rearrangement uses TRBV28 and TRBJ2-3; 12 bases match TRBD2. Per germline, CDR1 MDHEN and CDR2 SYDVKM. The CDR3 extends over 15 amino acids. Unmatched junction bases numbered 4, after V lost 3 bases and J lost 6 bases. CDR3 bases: TGTGCCAGCAGTTTCCCCCTAGCGGGAGGGGATACGCAGTATTTT. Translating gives CASSFPLAGGDTQYF.

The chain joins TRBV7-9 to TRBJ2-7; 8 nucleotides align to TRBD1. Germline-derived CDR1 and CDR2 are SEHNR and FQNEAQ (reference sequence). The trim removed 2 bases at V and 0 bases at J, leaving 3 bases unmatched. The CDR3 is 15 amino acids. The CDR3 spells CASSLTGTGSYEQYF. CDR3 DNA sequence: TGTGCCAGCAGCTTAACCGGGACAGGCTCCTACGAGCAGTACTTC.

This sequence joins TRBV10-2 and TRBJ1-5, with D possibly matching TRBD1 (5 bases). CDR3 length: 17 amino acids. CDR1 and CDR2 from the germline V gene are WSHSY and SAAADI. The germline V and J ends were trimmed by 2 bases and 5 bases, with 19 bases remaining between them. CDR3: CASSEKIGRVGDQPQHF. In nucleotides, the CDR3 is TGCGCCAGCAGTGAGAAAATTGGCAGGGTAGGGGATCAGCCCCAGCATTTT.

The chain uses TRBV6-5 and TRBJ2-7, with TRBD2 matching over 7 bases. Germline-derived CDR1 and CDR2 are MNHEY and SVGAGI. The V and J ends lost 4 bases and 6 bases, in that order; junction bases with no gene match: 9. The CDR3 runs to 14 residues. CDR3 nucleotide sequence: TGTGCCAGCAGTTTTGGACTAGGGGACTCCGAGCAGTACTTC. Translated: CASSFGLGDSEQYF.

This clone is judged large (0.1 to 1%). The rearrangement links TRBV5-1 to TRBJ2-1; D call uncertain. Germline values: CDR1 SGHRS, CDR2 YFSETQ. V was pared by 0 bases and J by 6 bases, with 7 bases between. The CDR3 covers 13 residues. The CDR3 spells CASSLVWGNEQFF. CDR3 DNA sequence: TGCGCCAGCAGCTTGGTGTGGGGCAATGAGCAGTTCTTC.

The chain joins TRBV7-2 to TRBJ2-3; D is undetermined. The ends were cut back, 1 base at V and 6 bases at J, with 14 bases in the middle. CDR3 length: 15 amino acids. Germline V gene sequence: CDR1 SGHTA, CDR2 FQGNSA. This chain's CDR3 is CASSLGRGGLDTQYF. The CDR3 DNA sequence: TGTGCCAGCAGCTTAGGGCGCGGCGGATTGGATACGCAGTATTTT.

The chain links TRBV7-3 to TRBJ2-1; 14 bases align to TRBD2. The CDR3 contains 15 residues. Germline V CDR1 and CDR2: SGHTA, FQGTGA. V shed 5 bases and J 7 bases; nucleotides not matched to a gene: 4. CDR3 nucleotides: TGTGCCAGCAGCAGACTAGCGGGAGGGCGGAATGAGCAGTTCTTC. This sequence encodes CASSRLAGGRNEQFF. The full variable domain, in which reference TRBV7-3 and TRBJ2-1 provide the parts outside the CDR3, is GAGVSQTPSNKVTEKGKYVELRCDPISGHTALYWYRQSLGQGPEFLIYFQGTGAADDSGLPNDRFFAVRPEGSVSTLKIQRTERGDSAVYLCASSRLAGGRNEQFFGPGTRLTVL.

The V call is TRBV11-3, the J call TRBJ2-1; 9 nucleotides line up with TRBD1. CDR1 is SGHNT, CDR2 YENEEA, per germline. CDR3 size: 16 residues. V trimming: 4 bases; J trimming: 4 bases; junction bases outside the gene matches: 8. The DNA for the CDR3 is TGTGCCAGCAGCTCCGGACAGGGGCCTACTTACAATGAGCAGTTCTTC. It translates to CASSSGQGPTYNEQFF.

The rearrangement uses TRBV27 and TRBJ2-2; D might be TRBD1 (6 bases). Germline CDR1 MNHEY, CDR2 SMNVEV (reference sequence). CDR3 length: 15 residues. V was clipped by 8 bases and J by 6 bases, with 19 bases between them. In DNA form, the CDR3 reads TGTGCCAGCCGAAACCCACAGGGATGGTCCGGGGAGCTGTTTTTT. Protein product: CASRNPQGWSGELFF.

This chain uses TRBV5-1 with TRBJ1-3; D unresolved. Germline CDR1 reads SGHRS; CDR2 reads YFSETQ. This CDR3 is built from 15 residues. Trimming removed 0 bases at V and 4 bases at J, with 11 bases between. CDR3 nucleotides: TGCGCCAGCAGCTTGGAGACGGCGGCCGGAAACACCATATATTTT. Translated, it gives CASSLETAAGNTIYF.

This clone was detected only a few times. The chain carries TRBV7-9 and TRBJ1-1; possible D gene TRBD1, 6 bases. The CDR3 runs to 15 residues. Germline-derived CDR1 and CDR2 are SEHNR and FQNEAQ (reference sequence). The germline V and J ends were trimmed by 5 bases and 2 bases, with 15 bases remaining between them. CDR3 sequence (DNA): TGTGCCAGCAGCACTCGGACAGCGGGTAACACTGAAGCTTTCTTT. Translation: CASSTRTAGNTEAFF.

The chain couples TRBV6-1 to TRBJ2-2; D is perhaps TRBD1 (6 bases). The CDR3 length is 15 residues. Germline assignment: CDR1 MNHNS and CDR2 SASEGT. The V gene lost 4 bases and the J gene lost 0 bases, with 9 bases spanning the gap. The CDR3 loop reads CASSVDSANTGELFF. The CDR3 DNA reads TGTGCCAGCAGTGTGGACAGCGCGAACACCGGGGAGCTGTTTTTT.

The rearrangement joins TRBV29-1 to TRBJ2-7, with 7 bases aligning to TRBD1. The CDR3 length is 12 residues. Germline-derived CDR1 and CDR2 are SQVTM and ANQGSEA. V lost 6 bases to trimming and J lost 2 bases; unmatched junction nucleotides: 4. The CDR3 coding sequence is TGCAGCGTGCGAGGGACAGCCTACGAGCAGTACTTC. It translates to CSVRGTAYEQYF.

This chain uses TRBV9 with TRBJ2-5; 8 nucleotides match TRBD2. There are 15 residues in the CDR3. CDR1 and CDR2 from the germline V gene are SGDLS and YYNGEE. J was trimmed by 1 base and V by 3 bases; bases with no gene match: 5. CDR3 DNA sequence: TGTGCCAGCAGCGAGACTAGCGCAGTCCAAGAGACCCAGTACTTC. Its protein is CASSETSAVQETQYF. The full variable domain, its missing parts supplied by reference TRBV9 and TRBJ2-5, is DSGVTQTPKHLITATGQRVTLRCSPRSGDLSVYWYQQSLDQGLQFLIQYYNGEERAKGNILERFSAQQFPDLHSELNLSSLELGDSALYFCASSETSAVQETQYFGPGTRLLVL.